This T cell receptor beta chain comes out of a study of T cell changes during pregnancy in multiple sclerosis. CDR3 length: 14 amino acids. Germline V lookup: CDR1 LNHDA, CDR2 SQIVND (reference sequence). Between the trimmed V and J ends, which lost 3 bases and 2 bases, there was a span of 11 bases. Assay used: immunoSEQ multiplex PCR; TCRdb lists only in-frame clones, some missing. This table holds roughly 50,000 clones, 90% to 95% found once. The receptor's source is a female donor with multiple sclerosis, enrolled in a pregnancy study. The specimen was CD8+ T cells from peripheral blood mononuclear cells, collected in the third trimester of pregnancy. This rearrangement joins TRBV19 to TRBJ2-7, with a weak D call TRBD1 (6 bases). CDR3: CASSISQGPYEQYF. CDR3 nucleotide sequence: TGTGCCAGTAGTATCAGCCAGGGGCCCTACGAGCAGTACTTC.